Listed here is a single T cell receptor (beta chain). The target of this receptor is not known. No much larger clone is present one base from it, and per-base qualities are unavailable. The immunoSEQ Assay, a bias-controlled multiplex PCR, was used to amplify TCRbeta CDR3 regions from genomic DNA. The authors' analysis ran thus. The number of nucleated cells in each sample was estimated by amplification of reference gene primers within the assay. To quantify the absolute abundance of each unique TCRbeta CDR3 rearrangement, sequence reads were collapsed and filtered. For each sample, productive Simpson clonality was calculated by taking the square root of Simpson's diversity index across productive rearrangements. Here the immuneACCESS table is served through TCRdb, limited to in-frame sequences with V and J called. Missing clones are a known gap in these copies; in checked studies unresolved V genes cover under half, and the rest lacks a known reason. For V, J and clone size, that table is used; D and trimming come from the DNA. The sample includes 69,000 or so clones, with around 91% observed a single time. The top ten hold roughly 4.8% of the sample.

The record originates from a study of blood T cell repertoires in COVID-19 (TCRdb year 2020). Looking at the study overall: Samples covering the acute and convalescent phases of COVID-19 were provided by collaborators in the United States, Italy and Spain. HLA class I and class II types, where available, came from metadata supplied by the sample provider rather than from assay-based typing. Sample metadata almost always included a de-identified subject ID, COVID-19 status, age in years and sex. The dataset comprised deeply sampled blood TCRbeta repertoires from subjects exposed to, actively infected with, or recovered from COVID-19. The repertoires were released in a freely available public database intended as a resource for research on the immune response to SARS-CoV-2. The prospective study material was composed of cDNA or gDNA derived from T cells, B-cell-depleted T cells, or PBMCs. Samples came from the ongoing ImmuneRACE study (first 160 participants) plus 1,254 subjects from 6 global collaborators. Overall study results and their limits: The quantity of clinical and demographic metadata differed by source and by participant and was supplied without curation.

Each collaborating institution followed its own protocols to collect whole blood in K2EDTA tubes. For TCRbeta analysis, collaborator samples were shipped as frozen whole blood, as isolated PBMCs, or as DNA extracted from either sample type. Sequences were obtained from peripheral blood. The TCR sequence derives from a middle-aged man with acute or convalescent COVID-19.

The CDR3 protein: CASSILDRETEKLFF. Read as DNA, the sequence is TGTGCCAGTAGTATTCTGGACAGGGAGACTGAAAAACTGTTTTTT. The chain uses TRBV19 and TRBJ1-4, with 8 central nucleotides matching TRBD1. As encoded in the germline V gene (reference sequence), CDR1 is LNHDA while CDR2 is SQIVND. The CDR3 covers 15 residues, taking in both the cysteine and the phenylalanine. The read is trimmed to its CDR3 DNA, 45 bases read in frame from base 1. The junction shows trimming of 3 bases on V and 7 bases on J, and the gene matches do not reach 7 bases of it. When the CDR3 is completed using the reference TRBV19 and TRBJ1-4 genes on either side, the full variable domain is DGGITQSPKYLFRKEGQNVTLSCEQNLNHDAMYWYRQDPGQGLRLIYYSQIVNDFQKGDIAEGYSVSREKKESFPLTVTSAQKNPTAFYLCASSILDRETEKLFFGSGTQLSVL.